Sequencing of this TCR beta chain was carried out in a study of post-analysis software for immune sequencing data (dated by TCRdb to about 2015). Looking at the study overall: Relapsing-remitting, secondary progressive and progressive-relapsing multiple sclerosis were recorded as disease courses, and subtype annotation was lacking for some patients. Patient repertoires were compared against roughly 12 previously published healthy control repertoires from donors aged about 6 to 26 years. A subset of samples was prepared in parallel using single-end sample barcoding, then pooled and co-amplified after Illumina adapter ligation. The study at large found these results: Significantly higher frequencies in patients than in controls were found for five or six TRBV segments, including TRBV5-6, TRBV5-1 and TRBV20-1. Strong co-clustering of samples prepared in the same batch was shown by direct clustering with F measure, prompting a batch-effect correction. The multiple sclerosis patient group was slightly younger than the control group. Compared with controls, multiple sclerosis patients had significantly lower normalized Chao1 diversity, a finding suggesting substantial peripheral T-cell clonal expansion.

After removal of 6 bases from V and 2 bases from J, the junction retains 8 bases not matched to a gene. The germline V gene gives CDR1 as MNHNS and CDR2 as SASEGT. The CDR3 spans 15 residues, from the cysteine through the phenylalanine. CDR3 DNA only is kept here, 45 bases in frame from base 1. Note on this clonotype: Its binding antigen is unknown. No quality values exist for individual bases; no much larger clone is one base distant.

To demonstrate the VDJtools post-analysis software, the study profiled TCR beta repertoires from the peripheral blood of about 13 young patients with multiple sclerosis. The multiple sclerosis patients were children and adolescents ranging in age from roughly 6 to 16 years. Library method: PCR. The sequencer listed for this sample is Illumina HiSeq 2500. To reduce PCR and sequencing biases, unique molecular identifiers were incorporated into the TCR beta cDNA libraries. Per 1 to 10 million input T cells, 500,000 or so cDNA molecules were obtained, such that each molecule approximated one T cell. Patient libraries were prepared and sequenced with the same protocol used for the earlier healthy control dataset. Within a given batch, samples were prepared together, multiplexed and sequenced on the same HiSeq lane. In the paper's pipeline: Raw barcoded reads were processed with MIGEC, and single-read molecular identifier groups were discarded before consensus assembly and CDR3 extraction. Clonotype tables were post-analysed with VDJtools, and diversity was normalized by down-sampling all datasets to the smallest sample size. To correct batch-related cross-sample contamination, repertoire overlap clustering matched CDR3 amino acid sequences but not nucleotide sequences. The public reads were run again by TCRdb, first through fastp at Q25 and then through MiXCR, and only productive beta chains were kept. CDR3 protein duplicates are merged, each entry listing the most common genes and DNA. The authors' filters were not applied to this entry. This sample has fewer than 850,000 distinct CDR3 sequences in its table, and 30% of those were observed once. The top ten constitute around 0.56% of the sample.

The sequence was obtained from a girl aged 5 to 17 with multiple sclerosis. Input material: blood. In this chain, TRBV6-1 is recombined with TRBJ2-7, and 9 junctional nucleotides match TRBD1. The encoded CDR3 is CASSAGTGPTYEQYF. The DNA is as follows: TGTGCCAGCAGCGCCGGGACAGGGCCCACCTACGAGCAGTACTTC.